The rows below give T cell receptor beta chains drawn from one sample of a study of blood T cell dynamics during melanoma immunotherapy. Measured with immunoSEQ multiplex PCR; TCRdb has only the in-frame clones, and not every one. Found here are roughly 14,000 clones, about nine tenths of them singletons; the top ten hold approximately 6.6%. Sequencing used blood, obtained from a patient treated with checkpoint blockade. Receptor source: a human donor with melanoma. The CDR3 runs from the conserved cysteine through the conserved F or W. The D gene is left open where the match is weak. Part of the rows lack a size; the others show once, few, many or a class for expanded clones.

v_call,d_call,j_call,clone_size,cdr3_aa,cdr3_nt
TRBV5-4,.,TRBJ1-6,few,CASTDSYSPLHF,TGTGCCAGCACGGACTCTTATTCACCCCTCCACTTT
TRBV9,TRBD1,TRBJ1-1,.,CASSSGQGGTEAFF,TGTGCCAGCAGCTCGGGACAGGGAGGTACTGAAGCTTTCTTT
TRBV6-6,.,TRBJ2-1,.,CASSSEGADYNEQFF,TGTGCCAGCTCTTCAGAAGGGGCGGACTACAATGAGCAGTTCTTC
TRBV28,.,TRBJ1-6,.,CASSPPNAPLHF,TGTGCCAGCAGTCCGCCCAATGCACCCCTCCACTTT
TRBV10-2,.,TRBJ2-3,once,CASSVSEDTQYF,TGCGCCAGCAGTGTTTCGGAGGATACGCAGTATTTT
TRBV11-2,.,TRBJ2-1,once,CASSGQLGGKEQFF,TGTGCCAGCAGCGGGCAACTAGGGGGTAAAGAGCAGTTCTTC
TRBV7-9,TRBD1,TRBJ1-6,.,CASSRQGEGSPLHF,TGTGCCAGCAGCCGACAGGGGGAAGGTTCACCCCTCCACTTT
TRBV2,TRBD1,TRBJ1-5,.,CASTLGQGGRLSGNQPQHF,TGTGCCAGCACTCTGGGGCAGGGGGGGCGCCTTTCGGGCAATCAGCCCCAGCATTTT
TRBV21-1,.,TRBJ2-2,once,CASSKGGIANTGELFF,TGTGCCAGCAGCAAGGGAGGGATCGCGAACACCGGGGAGCTGTTTTTT
TRBV7-4,.,TRBJ1-5,.,CASSLGNNQPQHF,TGTGCCAGCAGCTTGGGCAACAATCAGCCCCAGCATTTT
TRBV7-6,.,TRBJ2-7,once,CASSLDRAGEQYF,TGTGCCAGCAGCTTAGACAGGGCTGGCGAGCAGTACTTC
TRBV7-7,TRBD2,TRBJ2-5,.,CASSLAGYIGETQYF,TGTGCTAGCAGCTTAGCGGGGTATATCGGAGAGACCCAGTACTTC
TRBV7-9,TRBD1,TRBJ1-2,once,CASSAGGADGYTF,TGTGCCAGCAGCGCAGGGGGCGCAGATGGCTACACCTTC
TRBV4-2,TRBD2,TRBJ2-5,.,CASSQVAGGSETQYF,TGTGCCAGCAGCCAAGTGGCGGGGGGTAGTGAGACCCAGTACTTC
TRBV5-1,.,TRBJ2-1,once,CASSSRPARYNEQFF,TGCGCCAGCAGCTCCCGGCCAGCGAGGTACAATGAGCAGTTCTTC
TRBV6-1,.,TRBJ2-3,once,CASSESVGLSTDTQYF,TGTGCCAGCAGTGAATCAGTGGGGCTGAGCACAGATACGCAGTATTTT
TRBV7-2,TRBD2,TRBJ2-5,.,CASSGTSGGAGETQYF,TGTGCCAGCAGCGGAACTAGCGGGGGGGCCGGTGAGACCCAGTACTTC
TRBV7-9,.,TRBJ1-3,few,CASSLYSGNTIYF,TGTGCCAGCAGCTTATACTCTGGAAACACCATATATTTT
TRBV19,.,TRBJ2-5,.,CASSNRTGHRGETQYF,TGTGCCAGTAGTAATCGGACCGGACATCGAGGAGAGACCCAGTACTTC
TRBV10-2,.,TRBJ2-5,.,CASSRSGQETQYF,TGCGCCAGCAGTAGGTCGGGCCAAGAGACCCAGTACTTC
TRBV7-2,.,TRBJ2-1,.,CASSGQAALTYNEQFF,TGTGCCAGCAGCGGGCAGGCGGCGTTGACCTACAATGAGCAGTTCTTC
TRBV5-1,TRBD2,TRBJ2-1,.,CASSRSGGDYNEQFF,TGCGCCAGCAGCAGGAGCGGGGGAGACTACAATGAGCAGTTCTTC